Sequencing of this T cell receptor (beta chain) was carried out in a study of T cell responses to AZD1222 COVID-19 vaccine. Generated by immunoSEQ multiplex PCR, the TCRdb table keeps only in-frame clones and is missing some. The sample has 90,000 to 110,000 clones; about 90% are singletons. Source: peripheral blood, taken on day 0 of AZD1222 vaccination. The receptor comes from an adult in good health.

The CDR3 spells CASSPRTDKNTEAFF. In nucleotides, the CDR3 is TGTGCCAGCAGCCCCAGGACGGATAAGAACACTGAAGCTTTCTTT. The chain employs TRBV25-1 and TRBJ1-1; no reliable D call. V dropped 6 bases and J dropped 1 base, with 15 bases sitting between them. This CDR3 is 15 amino acids long. Germline CDR1 MGHDK, CDR2 SYGVNS.